The 9 T cell receptor beta chains reported below all come from one sample, sequenced in a study of OX40 agonist ivuxolimab in advanced cancers. The method was immunoSEQ multiplex PCR; TCRdb's version includes in-frame clones alone and lacks a portion of them. The sample shows 77,000 or so clones, over 80% of them seen only once. The sequenced sample was CD4+ or CD8+ T cells sorted from blood, obtained in a trial of the OX40 agonist ivuxolimab. Receptors were obtained from an adult with an advanced solid tumor such as melanoma, head and neck, liver or kidney cancer.

This clone was seen a single time. CDR3 amino acids: CASSKTGGSTYEQYF. In DNA, the CDR3 is TGTGCCAGCAGCAAGACAGGGGGCTCAACCTACGAGCAGTACTTC. V and J are TRBV6-5 and TRBJ2-7, with 10 bases identical to TRBD1. V lost 6 bases to trimming and J lost 2 bases; unmatched junction nucleotides: 7. Per the germline V gene, CDR1 is MNHEY and CDR2 is SVGAGI. The CDR3 is made up of 15 amino acids.

This clone was seen only once. V gene TRBV12-5 combines with J gene TRBJ2-5; TRBD1 matches 8 bases. CDR1 is LGHNT and CDR2 is FRNRAP in the germline V gene. The CDR3 runs to 13 residues. With V trimmed by 6 bases and J by 5 bases, 5 bases remained unmatched. CDR3 amino acids: CASGQQGGETQYF. CDR3 DNA sequence: TGTGCTAGTGGCCAACAGGGGGGCGAGACCCAGTACTTC. The whole variable domain, remainder taken from reference TRBV12-5 and TRBJ2-5, is DARVTQTPRHKVTEMGQEVTMRCQPILGHNTVFWYRQTMMQGLELLAYFRNRAPLDDSGMPKDRFSAEMPDATLATLKIQPSEPRDSAVYFCASGQQGGETQYFGPGTRLLVL.

This rearrangement joins TRBV10-3 to TRBJ2-5, with TRBD2 matching 9 bases. This CDR3 has 13 amino acids. Trimming removed 7 bases from V and 3 bases from J; junction bases left unmatched: 3. Looked up from germline, CDR1 is ENHRY and CDR2 is SYGVKD. The CDR3 here is CAIKGGGEETQYF. The DNA of the CDR3 is TGTGCCATCAAAGGCGGGGGGGAAGAGACCCAGTACTTC.

The rearrangement joins TRBV7-2 to TRBJ2-3; 11 bases align to TRBD2. V lost 3 bases and J lost 5; bases outside the gene matches: 10. Germline CDR1 is SGHTA and CDR2 is FQGNSA. The CDR3 is made up of 17 amino acids. In DNA form, the CDR3 reads TGTGCCAGCAGCTTTACAACTAGCGGGAGTCTTGTAGATACGCAGTATTTT. It encodes CASSFTTSGSLVDTQYF.

The gene calls are TRBV19 and TRBJ2-3; D ambiguous. CDR3 length: 12 residues. Trimming left V 5 bases short and J 8 bases short, with 11 bases between. CDR1 and CDR2 from the germline V gene are LNHDA and SQIVND (reference sequence). CDR3 residues: CASSASTRTQYF. CDR3 coding DNA: TGTGCCAGTAGTGCCAGTACGCGTACGCAGTATTTT.

This clone was seen once. The CDR3 loop is CASSYSQRNSPLHF. The CDR3 nucleotides read TGTGCCAGCAGTTACAGCCAGAGAAATTCACCCCTCCACTTT. The chain employs TRBV6-6 and TRBJ1-6; D unresolved. CDR1 is MNHNY and CDR2 is SVGAGI in the germline V gene (reference sequence). Trimming stripped 2 bases from V and 7 bases from J, with 9 bases between. This CDR3 is 14 amino acids long.

The J gene is TRBJ1-1, the V gene TRBV5-1; the match to TRBD1 covers 9 bases. CDR3 size: 16 residues. J gave up 1 base and V 4 bases, and 8 bases lay outside the gene matches. Germline V gives CDR1 SGHRS, CDR2 YFSETQ. In DNA form, the CDR3 reads TGCGCCAGCAGCCTACGTGGGACAGGGTGGAACACTGAAGCTTTCTTT. This encodes CASSLRGTGWNTEAFF.

In nucleotides, the CDR3 is TGCGCCAGCAGCTTGGGGACCCTAGCGAGCACAGATACGCAGTATTTT. As protein: CASSLGTLASTDTQYF. The rearrangement uses TRBV5-1 and TRBJ2-3, with D possibly TRBD2 on 6 matching bases. The ends were cut back, 0 bases at V and 0 bases at J, with 11 bases in the middle. Germline-derived CDR1 and CDR2 are SGHRS and YFSETQ. The CDR3 has 16 residues. Full variable domain (remainder filled in from reference TRBV5-1 and TRBJ2-3): KAGVTQTPRYLIKTRGQQVTLSCSPISGHRSVSWYQQTPGQGLQFLFEYFSETQRNKGNFPGRFSGRQFSNSRSEMNVSTLELGDSALYLCASSLGTLASTDTQYFGPGTRLTVL.

This rearrangement joins TRBV19 to TRBJ2-2, with D perhaps TRBD2 (5 bases). V was shortened by 3 bases and J by 5 bases, with 13 bases between the two germline ends. Germline V gene lookup returns CDR1 LNHDA and CDR2 SQIVND (reference sequence). The CDR3 extends over 15 amino acids. CDR3 protein: CASSITASSTGELFF. The CDR3 DNA sequence: TGTGCCAGTAGTATCACGGCTAGCTCTACCGGGGAGCTGTTTTTT.